Listed below are T cell receptor beta chains from one sample, sequenced in a study of T cell responses to AZD1222 COVID-19 vaccine. Some clones are missing from TCRdb's copy, which holds only in-frame ones; the method was immunoSEQ multiplex PCR. Here the sample spans about 150,000 clones, 91% being singletons. Sequencing was performed on peripheral blood, taken on day 0 of AZD1222 vaccination. The receptors come from an adult in good health. The CDR3 runs from the conserved cysteine through the conserved F or W. Fields, in order: V gene, J gene, clone size, D gene, CDR3 DNA, CDR3 protein. D genes are given only for firm matches. Expanded clones are given a class, and other clones once, few, many or no size at all.

V: TRBV7-4; J: TRBJ2-7; size: -; D: TRBD1; DNA: TGTGCCAGCAGCTTAGTCTCCTTTTGGACAGGGCTGTCCTACGAGCAGTACTTC; CDR3: CASSLVSFWTGLSYEQYF
V: TRBV11-2; J: TRBJ2-7; size: -; D: -; DNA: TGTGCCAGCAGCTCATCCCGGTGGGGGGACGAGCAGTACTTC; CDR3: CASSSSRWGDEQYF
V: TRBV19; J: TRBJ2-1; size: -; D: TRBD2; DNA: TGTGCCAGTATCGGACTAGCGACCAATGAGCAGTTCTTC; CDR3: CASIGLATNEQFF
V: TRBV9; J: TRBJ1-1; size: -; D: -; DNA: TGTGCCAGCAGCGTAGGCACAAACACTGAAGCTTTCTTT; CDR3: CASSVGTNTEAFF
V: TRBV24-1; J: TRBJ2-7; size: -; D: TRBD2; DNA: TGTGCCACCAGTGCCGCCGCGGGGCTAGCGGGAACGTACGAGCAGTACTTC; CDR3: CATSAAAGLAGTYEQYF
V: TRBV19; J: TRBJ2-3; size: -; D: TRBD2; DNA: TGTGCCAGTAGTATGGTAGCGGGAGGGCCGTGGGGCACAGATACGCAGTATTTT; CDR3: CASSMVAGGPWGTDTQYF
V: TRBV28; J: TRBJ2-3; size: -; D: -; DNA: TGTGCCAGCAGTTTGGTCGGGGGGCGAAATACGCAGTATTTT; CDR3: CASSLVGGRNTQYF
V: TRBV28; J: TRBJ2-7; size: once; D: TRBD1; DNA: TGTGCCAGCAGTGGTGACAGGGCCCACGAGCAGTACTTC; CDR3: CASSGDRAHEQYF
V: TRBV28; J: TRBJ2-1; size: -; D: TRBD2; DNA: TGTGCCACCACCTGGGACTACCCCGCCAATGAGCAGTTCTTC; CDR3: CATTWDYPANEQFF
V: TRBV12-3/TRBV12-4; J: TRBJ2-2; size: -; D: -; DNA: TGTGCCAGCAGTTTTCGTGGCGGGGAGCTGTTTTTT; CDR3: CASSFRGGELFF
V: TRBV9; J: TRBJ2-3; size: -; D: TRBD2; DNA: TGTGCCAGCAGCGGAGGCGGGAGGCCCCATCACACAGATACGCAGTATTTT; CDR3: CASSGGGRPHHTDTQYF
V: TRBV4-1; J: TRBJ1-1; size: -; D: TRBD1; DNA: TGCGCCAGCAGCCATGGGCCAGGGGGCTGGAACACTGAAGCTTTCTTT; CDR3: CASSHGPGGWNTEAFF
V: TRBV6-6; J: TRBJ1-6; size: -; D: -; DNA: TGTGCCAGCAGTTCCTCCAGGGACCGTAATTCACCCCTCCACTTT; CDR3: CASSSSRDRNSPLHF
V: TRBV6-2/TRBV6-3; J: TRBJ2-3; size: -; D: -; DNA: TGTGCCAGCAGTAACACAGATACGCAGTATTTT; CDR3: CASSNTDTQYF
V: TRBV27; J: TRBJ2-5; size: -; D: TRBD1; DNA: TGTGCCAGCAGGCCCTCAGGGGGCCGAGAGACCCAGTACTTC; CDR3: CASRPSGGRETQYF
V: TRBV28; J: TRBJ2-7; size: -; D: -; DNA: TGTGCCAGCAGTTCAACAGGGCCCCGGCACGAGCAGTACTTC; CDR3: CASSSTGPRHEQYF
V: TRBV2; J: TRBJ2-5; size: -; D: -; DNA: TGTGCCAGCTCCCCCGATACGAAAGAGACCCAGTACTTC; CDR3: CASSPDTKETQYF
V: TRBV29-1; J: TRBJ2-7; size: -; D: -; DNA: TGCAGCACAAGAAGAGGCGAGGGACATACCTACGAGCAGTACTTC; CDR3: CSTRRGEGHTYEQYF
V: TRBV5-8; J: TRBJ1-5; size: -; D: -; DNA: TGTGCCAGCAGCTTGAGAAGAATAACAGCGCTAAATCAGCCCCAGCATTTT; CDR3: CASSLRRITALNQPQHF
V: TRBV19; J: TRBJ2-4; size: -; D: -; DNA: TGTGCCAGTACGGCGGGTAGCTGGATTGGGGACATTCAGTACTTC; CDR3: CASTAGSWIGDIQYF
V: TRBV5-4; J: TRBJ2-1; size: -; D: TRBD1; DNA: TGTGCCAGCAGCTGGACAGGGGATAATGAGCAGTTCTTC; CDR3: CASSWTGDNEQFF